This TCR beta chain emerged from a study of Graves' ophthalmopathy and Graves' hyperthyroidism. Points from the study as a whole: This model predicted ophthalmopathy progression (sensitivity around 71%, specificity about 72%). Among thyroid clonotypes expanded above 0.001 frequency, most also appeared in blood.

The authors amplified TCR beta CDR3 regions from RNA transcripts. The workflow started with a first-round RT-PCR run with HTBI primers and then moved on to a second-round multiplex PCR. A single record per CDR3 protein comes from TCRdb applying MiXCR to the multiplex PCR reads. The sample carries 150,000 to 200,000 distinct CDR3 sequences, under 45% recorded once. To note about this clonotype: The antigen remains unidentified.

V dropped 8 bases and J dropped 8; count of bases not matched to a gene: 7. CDR3 length: 14 amino acids. This receptor was taken from a man under 40 with Graves' ophthalmopathy. Sample: peripheral blood. The chain combines TRBV12-3 or TRBV12-4 with TRBJ2-2, with 11 bases fitting TRBD2. CDR3 in amino acids: CASVLAGGLGELFF. Written as DNA, the CDR3 is TGTGCCAGCGTGCTAGCGGGGGGATTGGGGGAGCTGTTTTTT.